The 5 T cell receptor beta chains given below trace back to one sample, sequenced in a study of cytomegalovirus exposure and HLA in healthy donors. PCR employed 60 Vbeta and 13 Jbeta primers. Profiling relied on immunoSEQ multiplex PCR, and the TCRdb table lists in-frame clones only, not all of them. The sample has 150,000 to 200,000 clones; about 80% are singletons. The source material was PBMCs. The origin of the receptors is a woman aged 18-35 years in good health and CMV-seropositive.

The chain uses TRBV4-1 and TRBJ1-6; D call uncertain. The CDR3 sequence is 16 residues long. CDR1 and CDR2 from the germline V gene are MGHRA and YSYEKL. Trimming took off 0 bases at V and 7 bases at J, with 13 bases between the two ends. CDR3 DNA: TGCGCCAGCAGCCAAGATCCGGGCGGGTACAATTCACCCCTCCACTTT. Amino acids: CASSQDPGGYNSPLHF.

The table lists this clone with a few counts. The chain couples TRBV7-9 to TRBJ2-1; 7 positions agree with TRBD1. Trimming at V came to 3 bases and at J to 9 bases, leaving 5 bases not matched to a gene. The CDR3 length is 13 residues. The germline CDR1 and CDR2 sequences are SEHNR and FQNEAQ (reference sequence). The CDR3 region has the DNA TGTGCCAGCAGCTTGGGGACAGCCCTTGAGCAGTTCTTC. Amino acid sequence: CASSLGTALEQFF.

The chain couples TRBV7-2 to TRBJ2-7; tentatively, D is TRBD1 (6 bases). CDR3 size: 14 residues. V was trimmed by 4 bases and J by 0 bases, leaving 10 bases between them. Looked up from germline, CDR1 is SGHTA and CDR2 is FQGNSA. This CDR3 reads CASSSMTGSYEQYF. The CDR3, as DNA: TGTGCCAGCAGCTCCATGACAGGCTCCTACGAGCAGTACTTC. Using reference TRBV7-2 and TRBJ2-7 for the parts outside the CDR3, the full variable domain is GAGVSQSPSNKVTEKGKDVELRCDPISGHTALYWYRQSLGQGLEFLIYFQGNSAPDKSGLPSDRFSAERTGGSVSTLTIQRTQQEDSAVYLCASSSMTGSYEQYFGPGTRLTVT.

The J gene is TRBJ1-2, the V gene TRBV7-3; 8 bases line up with TRBD1. The CDR3 has 14 residues. Germline trimming cut 5 bases from V and 3 bases from J; bases unmatched to any gene: 5. The germline gives CDR1 SGHTA, CDR2 FQGTGA. The CDR3 DNA reads TGTGCCAGCAGCGAGGGGACAGGCGACTATGGCTACACCTTC. This translates into CASSEGTGDYGYTF.

This clone was seen more than once but under ten times. This chain links TRBV9 with TRBJ2-1, with D uncertain. V was clipped by 3 bases and J by 5 bases, with 6 bases between them. The CDR3 sequence is 12 residues long. Germline CDR1 and CDR2: SGDLS and YYNGEE. In DNA, the CDR3 is TGTGCCAGCAGCGCCGGTAACAATGAGCAGTTCTTC. Translation: CASSAGNNEQFF. Drawing the rest from reference TRBV9 and TRBJ2-1, the complete variable domain is DSGVTQTPKHLITATGQRVTLRCSPRSGDLSVYWYQQSLDQGLQFLIQYYNGEERAKGNILERFSAQQFPDLHSELNLSSLELGDSALYFCASSAGNNEQFFGPGTRLTVL.